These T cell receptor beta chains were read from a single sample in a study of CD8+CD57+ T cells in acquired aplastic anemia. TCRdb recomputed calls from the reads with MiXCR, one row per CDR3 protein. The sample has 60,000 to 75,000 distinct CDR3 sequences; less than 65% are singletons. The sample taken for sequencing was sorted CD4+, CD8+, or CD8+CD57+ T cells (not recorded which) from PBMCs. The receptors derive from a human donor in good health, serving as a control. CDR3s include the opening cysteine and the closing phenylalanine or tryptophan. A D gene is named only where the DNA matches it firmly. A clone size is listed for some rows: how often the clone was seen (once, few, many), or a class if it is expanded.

CDR3 protein: CAWSVSGWEQYF
CDR3 DNA: TGTGCCTGGAGTGTTTCGGGGTGGGAGCAGTACTTC
clone size: .
D gene: .
V gene: TRBV30
J gene: TRBJ2-7

CDR3 protein: CASGSSGRTDTQYF
CDR3 DNA: TGTGCTAGTGGGTCTAGCGGGAGGACAGATACGCAGTATTTT
clone size: many
D gene: TRBD2
V gene: TRBV12-5
J gene: TRBJ2-3

CDR3 protein: CASSVDRQGGTYNEQFF
CDR3 DNA: TGTGCCAGCAGCGTTGATCGGCAGGGGGGCACCTACAATGAGCAGTTCTTC
clone size: few
D gene: .
V gene: TRBV11-1
J gene: TRBJ2-1

CDR3 protein: CASRFTEAFF
CDR3 DNA: TGTGCCAGCAGATTCACTGAAGCTTTCTTT
clone size: .
D gene: .
V gene: TRBV2
J gene: TRBJ1-1

CDR3 protein: CASSLRPGHYEQYF
CDR3 DNA: TGCGCCAGCAGCTTGAGGCCGGGACACTACGAGCAGTACTTC
clone size: .
D gene: .
V gene: TRBV5-1
J gene: TRBJ2-7

CDR3 protein: CASIIWGQGTDYEQYF
CDR3 DNA: TGTGCCAGCATAATTTGGGGACAGGGGACGGATTACGAGCAGTACTTC
clone size: many
D gene: TRBD1
V gene: TRBV6-1
J gene: TRBJ2-7

CDR3 protein: CATSDPGTGGASNYEQYF
CDR3 DNA: TGTGCCACCAGTGACCCCGGGACAGGGGGCGCTAGTAATTACGAGCAGTACTTC
clone size: .
D gene: TRBD1
V gene: TRBV24-1
J gene: TRBJ2-7

CDR3 protein: CASSLRVGRSSYEQYF
CDR3 DNA: TGTGCCAGCAGCTTGAGGGTCGGGAGGAGCTCCTACGAGCAGTACTTC
clone size: .
D gene: TRBD2
V gene: TRBV7-3
J gene: TRBJ2-7

CDR3 protein: CATSRVGQTRTEKLFF
CDR3 DNA: TGTGCCACCAGCAGAGTTGGGCAAACTCGAACCGAAAAACTGTTTTTT
clone size: .
D gene: .
V gene: TRBV15
J gene: TRBJ1-4

CDR3 protein: CASSLDRDPGTGELFF
CDR3 DNA: TGTGCCAGCAGTTTAGACAGGGATCCGGGGACCGGGGAGCTGTTTTTT
clone size: .
D gene: TRBD1
V gene: TRBV2
J gene: TRBJ2-2

CDR3 protein: CAVYSYEQYF
CDR3 DNA: TGCGCCGTATACTCCTACGAGCAGTACTTC
clone size: .
D gene: .
V gene: TRBV10-1
J gene: TRBJ2-7

CDR3 protein: CASSPNYGYTF
CDR3 DNA: TGTGCCAGCAGTCCGAACTATGGCTACACCTTC
clone size: .
D gene: .
V gene: TRBV2
J gene: TRBJ1-2

CDR3 protein: CASSLAAGGPPETQYF
CDR3 DNA: TGTGCCAGCAGCTTAGCAGCGGGAGGCCCGCCGGAGACCCAGTACTTC
clone size: .
D gene: TRBD2
V gene: TRBV7-7
J gene: TRBJ2-5

CDR3 protein: CAISADRSNQPQHF
CDR3 DNA: TGTGCCATCAGTGCTGACAGGTCGAATCAGCCCCAGCATTTT
clone size: .
D gene: .
V gene: TRBV10-3
J gene: TRBJ1-5

CDR3 protein: CASSLALAGNTDTQYF
CDR3 DNA: TGTGCCAGCAGCTTAGCACTAGCGGGAAACACAGATACGCAGTATTTT
clone size: .
D gene: TRBD2
V gene: TRBV11-1
J gene: TRBJ2-3

CDR3 protein: CSARVGGNQPQHF
CDR3 DNA: TGCAGTGCTAGGGTAGGGGGCAATCAGCCCCAGCATTTT
clone size: few
D gene: .
V gene: TRBV20-1
J gene: TRBJ1-5

CDR3 protein: CASSESRTQRGDYGELFF
CDR3 DNA: TGCGCCAGCAGTGAGTCGAGGACCCAGCGGGGAGACTACGGGGAGCTGTTTTTT
clone size: .
D gene: TRBD2
V gene: TRBV10-2
J gene: TRBJ2-2

CDR3 protein: CASSYLMETQYF
CDR3 DNA: TGTGCCAGCAGTTACTTGATGGAGACCCAGTACTTC
clone size: many
D gene: .
V gene: TRBV6-2/TRBV6-3
J gene: TRBJ2-5

CDR3 protein: CSPFDRGLGYTF
CDR3 DNA: TGCAGTCCCTTCGACAGGGGTCTTGGCTACACCTTC
clone size: .
D gene: TRBD1
V gene: TRBV20-1
J gene: TRBJ1-2

CDR3 protein: CASSLNQGTGELFF
CDR3 DNA: TGTGCCAGCAGTTTAAACCAGGGCACCGGGGAGCTGTTTTTT
clone size: many
D gene: .
V gene: TRBV12-3/TRBV12-4
J gene: TRBJ2-2

CDR3 protein: CSVGHSFRAFF
CDR3 DNA: TGCAGCGTTGGACACTCCTTTCGAGCTTTCTTT
clone size: .
D gene: .
V gene: TRBV29-1
J gene: TRBJ1-1

CDR3 protein: CASSLGSNGILYGYTF
CDR3 DNA: TGTGCCAGCAGCTTGGGTAGCAATGGGATCCTCTATGGCTACACCTTC
clone size: .
D gene: .
V gene: TRBV5-6
J gene: TRBJ1-2

CDR3 protein: CASSPRLRTAGGQKTTQYF
CDR3 DNA: TGTGCCAGCAGCCCTCGACTAAGGACAGCGGGAGGCCAAAAGACGACCCAGTACTTC
clone size: many
D gene: TRBD2
V gene: TRBV3-1
J gene: TRBJ2-5

CDR3 protein: CASSLMGGSGNEQFF
CDR3 DNA: TGCGCCAGCAGCTTGATGGGCGGGAGTGGAAATGAGCAGTTCTTC
clone size: .
D gene: TRBD2
V gene: TRBV5-1
J gene: TRBJ2-1

CDR3 protein: CASRSQGAFNEKLFF
CDR3 DNA: TGCGCCAGCAGGTCACAGGGGGCCTTTAATGAAAAACTGTTTTTT
clone size: many
D gene: TRBD1
V gene: TRBV5-1
J gene: TRBJ1-4

CDR3 protein: CSFGQGQTDTQYF
CDR3 DNA: TGCAGCTTTGGACAGGGGCAAACAGATACGCAGTATTTT
clone size: .
D gene: TRBD1
V gene: TRBV29-1
J gene: TRBJ2-3

CDR3 protein: CSAHSPLHF
CDR3 DNA: TGCAGTGCTCATTCACCCCTCCACTTT
clone size: .
D gene: .
V gene: TRBV20-1
J gene: TRBJ1-6

CDR3 protein: CSAREGDSYGYTF
CDR3 DNA: TGCAGTGCTAGAGAAGGGGACAGCTATGGCTACACCTTC
clone size: .
D gene: TRBD1
V gene: TRBV20-1
J gene: TRBJ1-2

CDR3 protein: CATSRGQGYTEAFF
CDR3 DNA: TGTGCCACCAGCAGAGGACAGGGGTACACTGAAGCTTTCTTT
clone size: few
D gene: TRBD1
V gene: TRBV15
J gene: TRBJ1-1

CDR3 protein: CATTGEGGGVRDRNQPQHF
CDR3 DNA: TGTGCCACCACCGGGGAAGGGGGCGGAGTGAGGGACCGGAATCAGCCCCAGCATTTT
clone size: .
D gene: TRBD1
V gene: TRBV24-1
J gene: TRBJ1-5

CDR3 protein: CASSLGLLGPTQYF
CDR3 DNA: TGTGCCAGCAGTTTAGGACTACTGGGGCCTACGCAGTATTTT
clone size: many
D gene: .
V gene: TRBV12-3/TRBV12-4
J gene: TRBJ2-3

CDR3 protein: CAISEGASGTTNTDTQYF
CDR3 DNA: TGTGCCATCAGTGAGGGGGCTAGCGGGACTACTAACACAGATACGCAGTATTTT
clone size: .
D gene: TRBD2
V gene: TRBV10-3
J gene: TRBJ2-3

CDR3 protein: CASSSGLAGGWGTDTQYF
CDR3 DNA: TGTGCCAGCAGCTCTGGACTAGCGGGAGGTTGGGGCACAGATACGCAGTATTTT
clone size: many
D gene: TRBD2
V gene: TRBV11-3
J gene: TRBJ2-3

CDR3 protein: CASSPRGGLAGRDTQYF
CDR3 DNA: TGTGCCAGCAGCCCCCGGGGGGGACTAGCGGGACGGGATACGCAGTATTTT
clone size: few
D gene: TRBD2
V gene: TRBV7-3
J gene: TRBJ2-3

CDR3 protein: CARSGGRMEQYF
CDR3 DNA: TGTGCTAGGTCTGGCGGGAGAATGGAGCAGTACTTC
clone size: .
D gene: TRBD2
V gene: TRBV19
J gene: TRBJ2-7

CDR3 protein: CASSDREGWETQYF
CDR3 DNA: TGTGCCAGCAGCGATAGGGAGGGTTGGGAGACCCAGTACTTC
clone size: .
D gene: TRBD2
V gene: TRBV7-9
J gene: TRBJ2-5

CDR3 protein: CASSEESPEQYF
CDR3 DNA: TGTGCCAGCAGTGAAGAGAGTCCCGAGCAGTACTTC
clone size: many
D gene: .
V gene: TRBV2
J gene: TRBJ2-7